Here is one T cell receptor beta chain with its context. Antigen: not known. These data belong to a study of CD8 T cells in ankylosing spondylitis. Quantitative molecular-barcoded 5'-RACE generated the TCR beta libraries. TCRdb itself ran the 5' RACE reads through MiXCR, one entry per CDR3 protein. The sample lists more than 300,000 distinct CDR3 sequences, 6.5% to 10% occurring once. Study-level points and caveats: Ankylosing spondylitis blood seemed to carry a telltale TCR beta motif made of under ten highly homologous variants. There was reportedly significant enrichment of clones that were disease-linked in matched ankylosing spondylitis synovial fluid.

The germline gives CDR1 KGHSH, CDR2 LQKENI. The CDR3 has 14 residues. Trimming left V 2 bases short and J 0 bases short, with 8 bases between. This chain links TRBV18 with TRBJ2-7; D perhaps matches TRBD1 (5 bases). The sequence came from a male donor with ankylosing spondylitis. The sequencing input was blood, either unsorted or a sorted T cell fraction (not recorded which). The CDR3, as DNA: TGTGCCAGCTCACCAGTACAGGTCTCCTACGAGCAGTACTTC. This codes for CASSPVQVSYEQYF.